Each of the 26 T cell receptor beta chains below was sequenced from the same sample in a study of neurological immune-mediated disorders. TCRdb re-derived calls from the 5' RACE reads in MiXCR, one entry per CDR3 protein. In the table there are under 90,000 distinct CDR3 sequences, around a tenth of which are singletons. Sequenced input: PBMCs. Receptors were obtained from a man aged 50 or older in good health.

This clonotype was picked up many times. The J gene is TRBJ2-2, the V gene TRBV4-2; tentatively, D is TRBD1 (6 bases). CDR1 is LGHNA, CDR2 YNFKEQ, per germline. Deletions cut 4 bases from V and 5 bases from J, with 14 bases between. The CDR3 runs to 15 residues. CDR3 sequence reads: CASSRSRGETGELFF. The CDR3 DNA reads as TGTGCCAGCAGCCGCAGCAGGGGCGAGACCGGGGAGCTGTTTTTT.

Ten or more counts support this clonotype. The chain uses TRBV9 and TRBJ2-7; D ambiguous. The CDR3 contains 15 residues. The ends were cut back, 0 bases at V and 7 bases at J, with 17 bases in the middle. Germline lookup yields CDR1 SGDLS and CDR2 YYNGEE. This chain's CDR3 is CASSVGARNPLEQYF. The CDR3 bases are TGTGCCAGCAGCGTAGGAGCGCGCAACCCATTGGAGCAGTACTTC.

This clonotype was counted at least ten times. Here the CDR3 DNA reads TGCAGTGCTAGAACGGGGGGACGCACCTACGAGCAGTACTTC. It is translated as CSARTGGRTYEQYF. The J gene is TRBJ2-7, the V gene TRBV20-1, with 7 bases that match TRBD2. This CDR3 has 14 residues. J gave up 2 bases and V 2 bases, and 6 bases lay outside the gene matches. The germline gives CDR1 DFQATT, CDR2 SNEGSKA (reference sequence).

At least ten counts were recorded for this clonotype. CDR3 in amino acids: CASSLWLALSYNEQFF. In DNA, the CDR3 is TGTGCCAGCAGCTTATGGCTAGCGCTATCCTACAATGAGCAGTTCTTC. This chain joins TRBV7-2 and TRBJ2-1; tentatively, D is TRBD2 (6 bases). The germline V gene has CDR1 SGHTA and CDR2 FQGNSA. There are 16 residues in the CDR3. Trimming removed 2 bases at V and 1 base at J, with 12 bases between.

This clonotype has a count of ten or more. The rearrangement joins TRBV28 to TRBJ2-2; D is perhaps TRBD2 (5 bases). Germline CDR1 reads MDHEN; CDR2 reads SYDVKM. Between the trimmed V and J ends, which lost 2 bases and 3 bases, there was a span of 10 bases. This CDR3 spans 15 amino acids. In nucleotides, the CDR3 is TGTGCCAGCAGTTTAAAGGCAGCGGACACCGGGGAGCTGTTTTTT. Its protein is CASSLKAADTGELFF.

This clonotype has ten or more counts. This chain uses TRBV5-1 with TRBJ2-7; D is perhaps TRBD1 (9 bases). The CDR3 covers 16 residues. Germline CDR1 is SGHRS and CDR2 is YFSETQ. Trimming took off 4 bases at V and 2 bases at J, with 19 bases between the two ends. CDR3 nucleotides: TGCGCCAGCAGCCCCGGGACAGGGACTAGAGCCTACGAGCAGTACTTC. It specifies CASSPGTGTRAYEQYF.

This clonotype was seen at least ten times. This chain links TRBV11-2 with TRBJ2-1; maybe TRBD2 (7 bases). The V end lost 5 bases, the J end lost 0 bases, and 14 bases lay between the germline ends. This CDR3 contains 16 residues. Germline CDR1 reads SGHAT; CDR2 reads FQNNGV. CDR3 sequence: CASSARGGSSYNEQFF. As DNA, the CDR3 is TGTGCCAGCAGCGCAAGGGGGGGGAGCTCCTACAATGAGCAGTTCTTC.

This clonotype was recorded many times. V and J are TRBV28 and TRBJ2-7; the match to TRBD1 covers 7 bases. V shed 6 bases and J 1 base; nucleotides not matched to a gene: 9. Germline assignment: CDR1 MDHEN and CDR2 SYDVKM. The CDR3 covers 15 residues. This chain's CDR3 is CASRITSGGSYEQYF. CDR3 nucleotides: TGTGCCAGCAGGATAACCTCAGGGGGATCCTACGAGCAGTACTTC.

The gene calls are TRBV25-1 and TRBJ2-7, with D possibly matching TRBD2 (5 bases). V lost 5 bases and J lost 5, with 16 bases in between. The V gene's germline CDR1 is MGHDK and CDR2 SYGVNS. This CDR3 has 14 residues. The CDR3 region is CASSRTESSDEQYF. The CDR3 DNA follows: TGTGCCAGCAGTCGGACTGAATCTTCCGACGAGCAGTACTTC.

This clonotype occurred many times. The chain uses TRBV6-6 and TRBJ2-7; D perhaps matches TRBD1 (5 bases). V was cut by 4 bases and J by 6 bases, with 19 bases left in between. This CDR3 is 15 amino acids long. Germline-derived CDR1 and CDR2 are MNHNY and SVGAGI (reference sequence). The CDR3 loop is CASSSSRTKRGEQYF. The CDR3 DNA is TGTGCCAGCAGTTCGAGCAGGACAAAAAGGGGCGAGCAGTACTTC.

The chain joins TRBV7-3 to TRBJ2-1; TRBD2 matches at 7 bases. This CDR3 comprises 15 residues. Germline CDR1 is SGHTA and CDR2 is FQGTGA. Losses at the gene ends were 5 bases for V and 4 bases for J; bases not matched to a gene: 8. The DNA for the CDR3 is TGTGCCAGCAGCCAGGGAGGGAGCGTTTACAATGAGCAGTTCTTC. Translation gives CASSQGGSVYNEQFF. Filled out from reference TRBV7-3 and TRBJ2-1, the complete variable domain reads GAGVSQTPSNKVTEKGKYVELRCDPISGHTALYWYRQSLGQGPEFLIYFQGTGAADDSGLPNDRFFAVRPEGSVSTLKIQRTERGDSAVYLCASSQGGSVYNEQFFGPGTRLTVL.

This clonotype was counted at least ten times. The CDR3 nucleotides are TGCAGTGCTAGAGAGCAGGGTGGAGAAGCTTTCTTT. Amino acid sequence: CSAREQGGEAFF. V usage is TRBV20-1 and J usage is TRBJ1-1; TRBD1 might be the D (5 bases). The CDR3 contains 12 residues. Germline assignment: CDR1 DFQATT and CDR2 SNEGSKA (reference sequence). Between the trimmed V and J ends, which lost 0 bases and 8 bases, there was a span of 10 bases.

This clonotype has ten or more counts. The chain couples TRBV3-1 to TRBJ1-6; D gene ambiguous. The CDR3 spans 15 residues. The germline CDR1 and CDR2 sequences are LGHDT and YNNKEL (reference sequence). V gave up 8 bases and J gave up 0 bases, with 11 bases separating them. This CDR3 is CASGLGSSYNSPLHF. Here the CDR3 DNA reads TGTGCCAGCGGCCTGGGGAGCTCCTATAATTCACCCCTCCACTTT.

This clonotype was detected many times. The J gene is TRBJ2-5, the V gene TRBV7-2, with TRBD2 identical over 16 bases. Germline values: CDR1 SGHTA, CDR2 FQGNSA. V dropped 5 bases and J dropped 3; count of bases not matched to a gene: 3. The CDR3 runs 16 residues. The CDR3 DNA reads TGTGCCAGCAGCCTGGGACTAGCGGGAGGGGAAGAGACCCAGTACTTC. As protein: CASSLGLAGGEETQYF.

Ten or more counts support this clonotype. V and J are TRBV7-7 and TRBJ2-3, with D possibly TRBD1 on 7 matching bases. CDR1 and CDR2 from the germline V gene are SSHAT and FNYEAQ (reference sequence). V was cut by 5 bases and J by 2 bases, with 14 bases left in between. This CDR3 comprises 15 residues. CDR3 in DNA: TGTGCCAGCAGCCGGGGGACAGCCCCCACAGATACGCAGTATTTT. Translated, it gives CASSRGTAPTDTQYF.

This clonotype was seen at least ten times. The V call is TRBV5-1, the J call TRBJ2-5, with TRBD1 matching over 7 bases. Germline trimming cut 4 bases from V and 0 bases from J; bases unmatched to any gene: 3. Germline values: CDR1 SGHRS, CDR2 YFSETQ. CDR3 length: 14 amino acids. The DNA of the CDR3 is TGCGCCAGCAGCGAGGGACAGTACCAAGAGACCCAGTACTTC. Translating gives CASSEGQYQETQYF.

This clonotype was counted ten times or more. The chain recombines TRBV29-1 with TRBJ1-2; D ambiguous. The CDR3 loop spans 12 amino acids. Germline loops: CDR1 SQVTM, CDR2 ANQGSEA. V was pared by 4 bases and J by 6 bases, with 12 bases between. The CDR3 DNA follows: TGCAGCGTTGTTACAGAATGGGATGGCTACACCTTC. Protein product: CSVVTEWDGYTF.

This clonotype showed up many times. This chain joins TRBV4-3 and TRBJ2-3, with 12 positions matching TRBD2. Trimming at V came to 0 bases and at J to 9 bases, leaving 7 bases not matched to a gene. The germline gives CDR1 LGHNA, CDR2 YSLEER. The CDR3 is 16 amino acids. CDR3 nucleotide sequence: TGCGCCAGCAGCCAAGAATCTAGCGGGAGGGCCCAGACGCAGTATTTT. Its translation: CASSQESSGRAQTQYF.

This clonotype was seen many times. The chain is built from TRBV14 and TRBJ2-3, with 9 bases that match TRBD2. The V gene end was trimmed by 0 bases and the J gene end by 1 base; junction bases not matched to a gene: 8. Germline V gives CDR1 SGHDN, CDR2 FVKESK. CDR3 length: 18 residues. This chain's CDR3 is CASSQERWRGGRTDTQYF. As DNA, the CDR3 is TGTGCCAGCAGCCAAGAGCGGTGGCGGGGGGGCCGCACAGATACGCAGTATTTT.

This clonotype appeared many times. This CDR3 reads CASRKLLTGKNTEAFF. The DNA of the CDR3 is TGTGCCAGCCGGAAGCTTCTCACAGGCAAGAACACTGAAGCTTTCTTT. The chain employs TRBV6-2 or TRBV6-3 and TRBJ1-1; a weak D match, TRBD1 (5 bases). CDR3 length: 16 residues. Germline CDR1 and CDR2: MNHEY and SVGEGT. V was clipped by 8 bases and J by 1 base, with 20 bases between them.

This clonotype was seen ten or more times. V is TRBV19 and J is TRBJ2-7; D is perhaps TRBD2 (5 bases). The CDR3 has 14 residues. V was clipped by 5 bases and J by 5 bases, with 16 bases between them. From germline, CDR1 is LNHDA and CDR2 SQIVND (reference sequence). DNA for the CDR3: TGTGCCAGTAGTCCTCGGGGATTTGGGGACGAGCAGTACTTC. The encoded protein is CASSPRGFGDEQYF.

This clonotype was seen at least ten times. The V call is TRBV18, the J call TRBJ2-1; 9 positions agree with TRBD1. This CDR3 is 15 amino acids long. V shed 0 bases, J shed 9 bases, and the junction held 6 bases outside the gene matches. Germline CDR1 reads KGHSH; CDR2 reads LQKENI. The CDR3 sequence is CASSPPRTGVGEQFF. The CDR3 bases are TGTGCCAGCTCACCACCAAGGACAGGGGTTGGTGAGCAGTTCTTC.

This clonotype was found many times. V gene TRBV5-1 combines with J gene TRBJ1-2, with D uncertain. The germline V and J ends were trimmed by 0 bases and 5 bases, with 8 bases remaining between them. This CDR3 is 13 amino acids long. Germline CDR1 and CDR2: SGHRS and YFSETQ. The CDR3 is CASSLDYQYGYTF. CDR3 DNA sequence: TGCGCCAGCAGCTTGGACTATCAATATGGCTACACCTTC.

This clonotype was seen ten or more times. The chain couples TRBV12-3 or TRBV12-4 to TRBJ2-3; no clear D gene. V lost 2 bases and J lost 0, with 15 bases in between. There are 17 residues in the CDR3. The CDR3: CASSLRLGSGSTDTQYF. The CDR3, as DNA: TGTGCCAGCAGTTTACGTCTTGGGTCGGGTAGCACAGATACGCAGTATTTT.

The sample holds many counts of this clonotype. This CDR3 reads CASSYRPGTGATNEETQYF. For the CDR3, the DNA is TGTGCCAGCAGTTACCGTCCCGGGACAGGGGCGACAAACGAAGAGACCCAGTACTTC. The gene calls are TRBV6-2 or TRBV6-3 and TRBJ2-5; TRBD1 matches 10 bases. Germline-derived CDR1 and CDR2 are MNHEY and SVGEGT. The CDR3 runs 19 residues. The J segment lost 3 bases and the V segment lost 2 bases, leaving 15 bases of the junction unmatched.

This clonotype occurred many times. The chain couples TRBV6-6 to TRBJ1-1; no clear D gene. From germline, CDR1 is MNHNY and CDR2 SVGAGI (reference sequence). V was pared by 2 bases and J by 1 base, with 8 bases between. The CDR3 is made up of 14 amino acids. The DNA of the CDR3 is TGTGCCAGCAGTTACATTGCAGGGAACACTGAAGCTTTCTTT. It encodes CASSYIAGNTEAFF.